This TCR beta chain came from a study of type 1 and type 2 diabetes patients (dated by TCRdb to between 2015 and 2016). General notes on the study: The cohort comprised some 10 type 1 diabetes patients, a few type 2 diabetes patients and about 6 nondiabetic controls recruited in China. A total of fewer than 20 million paired-end reads were generated across the whole study. In the study, high-throughput sequencing was used to profile TCRbeta repertoires so that type 1 diabetes, type 2 diabetes and nondiabetic individuals could be compared. Type 2 diabetes patients were used as a disease comparison group for the type 1 diabetes patients. Comparing roughly 20-cycle and roughly 23-cycle amplification showed similar V gene usage, suggesting similar primer efficiencies and random PCR bias. TCRbeta libraries were sequenced paired-end on Illumina HiSeq 2000 or MiSeq instruments. Across the study, CD4+ and CD8+ T cells were positively selected from PBMCs by means of CD4 or CD8 MicroBeads on MACS columns.

What the research found in general, with its limitations: Since just a limited number of T2D and control samples were sequenced, some T1D-only HECs might also appear in more T2D or control samples. Type 2 diabetes and control samples had highly correlated V and J gene usage patterns, with an average between-sample correlation of roughly 0.97. Type 2 diabetes patients had few highly-expanded CD4+ clones (median one), and those clones made up a median approximately 3.9% of reads. The study groups were not matched for age and gender, which could bias interpretation. Type 2 diabetes repertoires showed high diversity, significantly greater than type 1 diabetes repertoires in both CD4+ and CD8+ T cells.

Trimming leaves V shorter by 6 bases and J shorter by 0 bases, with the junction holding 11 bases beyond the gene matches. From the cysteine through the phenylalanine, the CDR3 covers 18 amino acids. Only CDR3 DNA is held: 54 bases, read in frame from base 1. Sequences MDHEN (CDR1) and SYDVKM (CDR2) are obtained from the germline V gene. As to this clonotype: The clone's antigen remains unknown. There are no base qualities to consult, and no much larger clone falls within one base.

TCRdb shows the sequencer as Illumina MiSeq. Genomic DNA from sorted T cell subsets served as template for TCRbeta CDR3 amplification. The TCRbeta CDR3 region was amplified by multiplex PCR using 30 forward and 13 reverse primers. After the PCR products were purified with AMPure XP beads, a second PCR of 25 cycles was run to add indices and adaptors. Libraries were gel-purified using the QIAquick Gel Extraction Kit before sequencing. Regarding the original processing steps: FLASH was used to merge the paired-end reads, and IgBLAST was used to align the reads to IMGT V, D and J germline references. Reads with below 70% alignment identity to germline references were discarded, leaving 9.5 million to 13 million reads study-wide. Following IMGT definitions, CDR3 boundaries, reading frame and productivity were assigned. Clones at or above 1% of reads were defined as highly-expanded clones, and diversity was measured by normalized Shannon entropy. Group differences in Shannon entropy were tested with unpaired two-tailed t-tests. Using fastp trimming at Q25 and MiXCR clonotype assembly, TCRdb reanalyzed the public sequencing data and kept in-frame beta chains. One record per CDR3 amino acid sequence lists the most common genes and DNA. TCRdb, not the original authors, processed these V and J calls. This sample holds about 270,000 distinct CDR3 sequences; approximately 45% were observed only once. In total, the top ten clones hold approximately 13% of the sample.

Every diabetic patient fulfilled standard classification criteria for type 1 or type 2 diabetes, and glucose and C-peptide were evaluated using WHO-recommended methods. Donors were excluded if they had other autoimmune diseases or infections within the previous four weeks. About 10 milliliters of peripheral blood were drawn from each participant. LymphoPrep density separation was used to isolate PBMCs. The sample comprised peripheral blood mononuclear cells (PBMCs). This chain joins TRBV28 to TRBJ2-6, and TRBD1 aligns with 7 junction nucleotides. The TCR comes from a young man with type 2 diabetes. The CDR3 protein sequence reads: CASSPTDRLDSGANVLTF. The nucleotide sequence is given as TGTGCCAGCAGCCCGACGGACAGGTTAGACTCTGGGGCCAACGTCCTGACTTTC.